One TCR beta chain is described in this entry. This clonotype was counted many times. Its antigen is not yet known. No quality values exist for individual bases; no much larger clone is one base distant. This specimen belongs to a study of T cells in Graves' hyperthyroidism and ophthalmopathy (dated by TCRdb to the late 2010s). In terms of the full investigation: Peripheral blood was sampled at the time of initial diagnosis, prior to any treatment. After blood sampling, hyperthyroidism patients were treated with methimazole at a starting dose of 30 mg daily, and ophthalmopathy patients were treated with high-dose intravenous methylprednisolone. In addition, the study compared T-cell repertoires in thyroid tissue and in blood from five to seven Graves' hyperthyroidism patients. TCR Vbeta CDR3 sequencing of roughly 140 peripheral blood samples (approximately 44 ophthalmopathy, about 80 hyperthyroidism and some 17 progressor patients) is reported in the paper. TCR V-J signatures able to tell the groups apart were searched for in a discovery cohort of about a hundred patients, of whom around 42 had Graves' ophthalmopathy and 55 to 60 had stable Graves' hyperthyroidism. Prospective prediction of ophthalmopathy was tested in an independent validation cohort of approximately 19 hyperthyroidism patients and 15 to 17 patients who later progressed to ophthalmopathy. The approximately 90 discovery patients were divided at random into training and test sets in a 7:3 ratio. Study-wide conclusions, independent of this receptor: Most expanded thyroid clonotypes (frequency above 0.001) were also detected in blood, a finding suggesting that blood repertoires may reflect thyroid immune responses. A model built on a 13 V-J signature distinguished ophthalmopathy from stable hyperthyroidism, reaching roughly 88% sensitivity and under 84% specificity in cross-validation and 80%/75% in testing. In validation, progression to ophthalmopathy was predicted by the model with roughly 69% sensitivity and 72% to 80% specificity, a median of around 5.9 months before onset. No statistical method was used to fix the sample size in advance, and group allocation was not hidden from the investigators.

Via the germline V gene (reference sequence), CDR1 is DFQATT and CDR2 SNEGSKA. Reading from cysteine to phenylalanine, the CDR3 counts 15 amino acids. Only the CDR3 DNA stays, 45 bases, in frame from base 1. V is trimmed back by 6 bases and J by 4 bases, and the junction contains 12 bases that no gene match accounts for. Amplification of TCR beta CDR3 regions was carried out from RNA transcripts. The TCR CDR3 was subjected to a first round of RT-PCR using the HTBI primer set and the Qiagen OneStep RT-PCR kit. A second multiplex PCR round built the libraries, followed by size selection and purification. Paired-end sequencing of the libraries was performed with 100 bp reads on an Illumina HiSeq2000. The study's processing was this. SOAPnuke was used to process the raw data, removing reads that contained adapters or uncalled bases, had a mean Phred below 15, or lacked an exact match to the constant primer or identifier. High-quality paired reads were merged with COPE v1.2.5, and unique nucleotide sequences were defined as clonotypes. Clonotypes were aligned to IMGT TRBV, TRBD and TRBJ reference segments using MiTCR v1.1. The analysis included only V-J combinations with a frequency above 0.0001, which together covered around 99% of the repertoires. The TCS score was defined as the ratio of F50 (clonal expansion) to E x V (chaos), calculated using BLOSUM62-based TCRdist between CDR3 peptides within each V-J. Welch's t-statistics and random forest reduced 500 to 650 V-J features to 10 to 15, which were used in a naive Bayes classifier (R e1071). The raw public reads went through TCRdb reprocessing: fastp at Q25, MiXCR clone calling, in-frame beta chains kept. A single entry per CDR3 protein holds the most common genes and DNA from its merged rows. The V and J calls, along with clone size, are taken from TCRdb and not from the paper's own processing. The sample table holds about 250,000 distinct CDR3 sequences, of which approximately 23% were seen once. The ten largest clones capture about a third of the sample.

In the ophthalmopathy patients, disease was moderately to severely active, with a Clinical Activity Score of 3 or more, a NOSPECS grade of 4 or more, and a duration of less than 3 months. The study excluded patients with uncontrolled infections, other autoimmune diseases, pregnancy or lactation. Clinical symptoms, serum thyroxine and TRAb, thyroid ultrasound, and orbital computed tomography formed the basis for the diagnoses. Ficoll-Paque density gradient centrifugation was used to isolate PBMCs from 10 ml of fresh peripheral blood. Total RNA was extracted using Trizol reagent, and RNA quality was assessed on an Agilent 2100 Bioanalyzer.

This chain is built from TRBV20-1 and TRBJ1-5; 7 bases in the middle match TRBD1. Sequencing used blood. The sequence came from a woman in her forties with Graves' ophthalmopathy. The DNA reads as follows: TGCAGTGCCCAGACCGGGACAGCTAAAAATCAGCCCCAGCATTTT. It codes for CSAQTGTAKNQPQHF.